This TCR beta chain derives from a study of identifying expanded T cells in peripheral blood. The CDR3 is 20 amino acids. CDR1 is MDHEN, CDR2 SYDVKM, per germline. The V end lost 4 bases, the J end lost 0 bases, and 22 bases lay between the germline ends. Regarding the study as a whole: Two-week clone count variance significantly increased as total template count grew.

Collection occurred without any documented infections or immune events in donors. As regards this clone: Antigen unknown.

Clones were read by immunoSEQ multiplex PCR, and TCRdb kept only the in-frame ones, dropping some. The repertoire includes about 130,000 clones, 70% to 90% of them detected once, and about 8% sits in the top ten. What was sequenced was blood. The chain uses TRBV28 and TRBJ2-6; D gene ambiguous. This sequence was found in a person aged 18 to 70 in good health. This CDR3 is CASSSPVGLTLLSGANVLTF. In DNA form, the CDR3 reads TGTGCCAGCAGTTCGCCCGTTGGGCTCACCCTCCTCTCTGGGGCCAACGTCCTGACTTTC.